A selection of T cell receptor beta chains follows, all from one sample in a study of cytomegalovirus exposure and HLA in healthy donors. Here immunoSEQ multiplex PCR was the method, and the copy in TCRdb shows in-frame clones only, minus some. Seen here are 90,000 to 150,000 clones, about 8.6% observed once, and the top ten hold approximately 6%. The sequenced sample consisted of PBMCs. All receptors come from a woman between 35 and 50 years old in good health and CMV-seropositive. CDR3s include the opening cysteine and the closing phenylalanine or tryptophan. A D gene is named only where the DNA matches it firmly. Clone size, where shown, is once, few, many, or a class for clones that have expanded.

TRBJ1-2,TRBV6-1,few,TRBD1,CASRPPGQAGGYTF,TGTGCCAGCAGACCCCCGGGACAGGCCGGTGGCTACACCTTC
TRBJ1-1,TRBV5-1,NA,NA,CASSSEPRGNTEAFF,TGCGCCAGCAGCTCTGAGCCCCGGGGGAACACTGAAGCTTTCTTT
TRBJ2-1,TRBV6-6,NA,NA,CASSFLRAHNEQFF,TGTGCCAGCAGTTTCTTGCGGGCACACAATGAGCAGTTCTTC
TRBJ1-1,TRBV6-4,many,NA,CASRRTFLEDTEAFF,TGTGCCAGCCGGAGGACCTTCTTGGAGGACACTGAAGCTTTCTTT
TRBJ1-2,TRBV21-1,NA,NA,CASSKEGHPSLDYGYTF,TGTGCCAGCAGCAAAGAGGGCCACCCTAGCCTAGACTATGGCTACACCTTC
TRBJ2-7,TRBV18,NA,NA,CASSQGVEGAREQYF,TGTGCCAGCTCCCAAGGGGTGGAGGGGGCGAGAGAGCAGTACTTC
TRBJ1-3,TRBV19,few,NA,CASSSDRTGNTIYF,TGTGCCAGTAGTTCAGACAGGACGGGAAACACCATATATTTT
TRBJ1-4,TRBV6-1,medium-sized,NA,CASRRQARTNEKLFF,TGTGCCAGCCGCCGGCAGGCCCGAACTAATGAAAAACTGTTTTTT
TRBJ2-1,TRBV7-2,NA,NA,CASSLEQGWDEQFF,TGTGCCAGCAGCTTAGAACAGGGTTGGGATGAGCAGTTCTTC
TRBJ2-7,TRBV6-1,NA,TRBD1,CASSLGQSYYEQYF,TGTGCCAGCAGTTTGGGACAGAGCTACTACGAGCAGTACTTC
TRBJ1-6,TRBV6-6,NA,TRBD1,CASRGQGGTPLHF,TGTGCCAGCAGAGGACAGGGGGGGACACCCCTCCACTTT
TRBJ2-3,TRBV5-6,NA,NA,CASSLVVAESTDTQYF,TGTGCCAGCAGCTTGGTGGTAGCGGAGTCCACAGATACGCAGTATTTT
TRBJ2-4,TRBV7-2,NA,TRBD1,CASSLADRAGNIQYF,TGTGCCAGCAGCTTAGCCGACAGGGCTGGAAACATTCAGTACTTC
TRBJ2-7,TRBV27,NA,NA,CASSPGTFYEQYF,TGTGCCAGCAGTCCGGGGACTTTCTACGAGCAGTACTTC
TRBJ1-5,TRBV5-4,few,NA,CASSLGRGEGQPQHF,TGTGCCAGCAGCTTGGGCAGGGGCGAAGGTCAGCCCCAGCATTTT
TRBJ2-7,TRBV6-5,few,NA,CASSGGDYEQYF,TGTGCCAGCAGCGGAGGGGATTACGAGCAGTACTTC
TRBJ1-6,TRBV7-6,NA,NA,CASSVQGSYNSPLHF,TGTGCCAGCAGCGTACAGGGCTCCTATAATTCACCCCTCCACTTT
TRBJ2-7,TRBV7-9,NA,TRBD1,CASSLGTGPTEQYF,TGTGCCAGCAGCTTGGGGACAGGGCCAACCGAGCAGTACTTC
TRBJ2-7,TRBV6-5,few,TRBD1,CASSLRGNSYEQYF,TGTGCCAGCAGCCTCAGGGGGAATTCCTACGAGCAGTACTTC
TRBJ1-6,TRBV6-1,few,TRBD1,CASSEWDSSYNSPLHF,TGTGCCAGCAGTGAATGGGACAGCTCCTATAATTCACCCCTCCACTTT
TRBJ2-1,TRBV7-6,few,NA,CASSLAPDEQFF,TGTGCCAGCAGCTTAGCGCCGGATGAGCAGTTCTTC
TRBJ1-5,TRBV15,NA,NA,CATSTLQQPQHF,TGTGCCACCAGCACCCTACAGCAGCCCCAGCATTTT
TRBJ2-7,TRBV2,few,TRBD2,CASHRREGYNEQYF,TGTGCCAGTCACCGGCGGGAGGGGTACAACGAGCAGTACTTC
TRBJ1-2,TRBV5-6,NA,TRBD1,CASSQNRGGYGYTF,TGTGCCAGCAGCCAAAACAGGGGTGGCTATGGCTACACCTTC
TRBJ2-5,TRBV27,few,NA,CASSLSIGDTVSSTQYF,TGTGCCAGCAGTTTATCGATAGGGGACACTGTATCGTCGACCCAGTACTTC
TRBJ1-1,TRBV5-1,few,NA,CASRVREMNTEAFF,TGCGCCAGCAGGGTAAGGGAGATGAACACTGAAGCTTTCTTT
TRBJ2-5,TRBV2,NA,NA,CASSSTGREETQYF,TGTGCCAGCAGTTCCACAGGGAGGGAAGAGACCCAGTACTTC
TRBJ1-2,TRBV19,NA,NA,CASSIGQSYGYTF,TGTGCCAGTAGTATTGGGCAGTCCTATGGCTACACCTTC
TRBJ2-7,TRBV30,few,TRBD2,CAWSEAGPYEQYF,TGTGCCTGGAGTGAAGCGGGGCCCTACGAGCAGTACTTC
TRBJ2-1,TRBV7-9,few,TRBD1,CASSKSGQSSYNEQFF,TGTGCCAGCAGCAAATCGGGACAGAGCTCCTACAATGAGCAGTTCTTC
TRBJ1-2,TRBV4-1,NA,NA,CASSQDSRGTYGYTF,TGCGCCAGCAGCCAAGATTCACGCGGAACCTATGGCTACACCTTC
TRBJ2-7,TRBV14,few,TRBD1,CASSRHGGQAVYEQYF,TGTGCCAGCAGCCGGCATGGGGGACAGGCGGTCTACGAGCAGTACTTC
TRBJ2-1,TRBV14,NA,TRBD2,CASSQYSGGTYNEQFF,TGTGCCAGCAGCCAATATAGCGGGGGGACTTACAATGAGCAGTTCTTC
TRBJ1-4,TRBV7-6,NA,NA,CATGGGSEKLFF,TGTGCCACGGGCGGGGGATCTGAAAAACTGTTTTTT
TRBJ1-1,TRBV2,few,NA,CASSATAFTAFF,TGTGCCAGCAGCGCGACAGCTTTCACAGCTTTCTTT
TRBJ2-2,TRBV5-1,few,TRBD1,CASSLRDRDTGGELFF,TGCGCCAGCAGCCTCCGGGACAGGGATACTGGGGGGGAGCTGTTTTTT
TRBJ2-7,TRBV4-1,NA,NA,CASSQEFTYEQYF,TGCGCCAGCAGCCAAGAATTCACCTACGAGCAGTACTTC
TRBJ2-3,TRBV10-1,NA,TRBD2,CASSERGGFTDTQYF,TGCGCCAGCAGTGAGCGGGGGGGCTTCACAGATACGCAGTATTTT